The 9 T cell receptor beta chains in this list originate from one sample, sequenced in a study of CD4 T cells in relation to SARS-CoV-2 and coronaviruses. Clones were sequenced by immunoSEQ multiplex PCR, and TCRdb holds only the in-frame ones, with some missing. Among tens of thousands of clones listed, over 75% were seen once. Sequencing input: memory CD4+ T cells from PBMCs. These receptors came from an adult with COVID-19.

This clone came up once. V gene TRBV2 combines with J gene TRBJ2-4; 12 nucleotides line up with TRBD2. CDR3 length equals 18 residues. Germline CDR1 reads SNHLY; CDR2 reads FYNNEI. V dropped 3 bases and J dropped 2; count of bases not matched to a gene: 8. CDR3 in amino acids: CASSDASGGAVSKNIQYF. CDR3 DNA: TGTGCCAGCAGTGATGCTAGCGGGGGGGCCGTATCCAAAAACATTCAGTACTTC.

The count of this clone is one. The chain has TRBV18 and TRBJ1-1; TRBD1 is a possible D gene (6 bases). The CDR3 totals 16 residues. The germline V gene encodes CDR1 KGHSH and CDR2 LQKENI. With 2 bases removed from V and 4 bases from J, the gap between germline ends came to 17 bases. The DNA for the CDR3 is TGTGCCAGCTCACCAGCAGGGGCGCATGGTCTCACTGAAGCTTTCTTT. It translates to CASSPAGAHGLTEAFF.

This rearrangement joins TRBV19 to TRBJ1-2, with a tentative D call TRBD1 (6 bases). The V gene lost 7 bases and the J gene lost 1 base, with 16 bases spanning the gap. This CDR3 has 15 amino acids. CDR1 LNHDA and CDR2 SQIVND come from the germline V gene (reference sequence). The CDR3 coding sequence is TGTGCCAGTAACCGCCGGGACACCGATAACTATGGCTACACCTTC. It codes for CASNRRDTDNYGYTF. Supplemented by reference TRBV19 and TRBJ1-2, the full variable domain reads DGGITQSPKYLFRKEGQNVTLSCEQNLNHDAMYWYRQDPGQGLRLIYYSQIVNDFQKGDIAEGYSVSREKKESFPLTVTSAQKNPTAFYLCASNRRDTDNYGYTFGSGTRLTVV.

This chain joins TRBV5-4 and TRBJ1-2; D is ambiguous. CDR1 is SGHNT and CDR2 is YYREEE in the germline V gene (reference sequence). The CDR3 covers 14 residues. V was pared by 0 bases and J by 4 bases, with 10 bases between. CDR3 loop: CASSLDPGSYGYTF. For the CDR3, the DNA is TGTGCCAGCAGCTTGGACCCGGGCAGCTATGGCTACACCTTC.

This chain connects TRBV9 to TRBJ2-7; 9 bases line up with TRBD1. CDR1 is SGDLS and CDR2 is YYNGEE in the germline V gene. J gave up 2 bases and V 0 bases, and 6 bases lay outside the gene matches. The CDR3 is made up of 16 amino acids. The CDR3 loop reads CASSVEPGTGPYEQYF. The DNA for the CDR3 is TGTGCCAGCAGCGTAGAGCCCGGGACAGGGCCCTACGAGCAGTACTTC.

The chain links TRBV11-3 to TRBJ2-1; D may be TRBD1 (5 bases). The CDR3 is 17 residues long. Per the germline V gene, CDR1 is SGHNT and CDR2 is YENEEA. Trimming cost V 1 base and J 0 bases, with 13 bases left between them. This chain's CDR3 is CASSLVDTLGSYNEQFF. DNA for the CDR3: TGTGCCAGCAGCTTAGTGGACACACTGGGCTCCTACAATGAGCAGTTCTTC.

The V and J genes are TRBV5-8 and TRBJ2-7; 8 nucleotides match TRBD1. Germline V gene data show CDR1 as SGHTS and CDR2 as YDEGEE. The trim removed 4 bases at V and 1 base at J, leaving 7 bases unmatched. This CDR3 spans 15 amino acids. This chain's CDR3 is CASSIGQGGSYEQYF. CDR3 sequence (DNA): TGTGCCAGCAGCATAGGACAGGGAGGTTCCTACGAGCAGTACTTC.

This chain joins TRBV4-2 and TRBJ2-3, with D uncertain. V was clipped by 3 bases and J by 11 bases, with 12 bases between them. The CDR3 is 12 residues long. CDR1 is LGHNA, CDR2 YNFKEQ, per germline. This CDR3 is CASSQAGTEQYF. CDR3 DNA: TGTGCCAGCAGCCAGGCCGGAACGGAGCAGTATTTT.

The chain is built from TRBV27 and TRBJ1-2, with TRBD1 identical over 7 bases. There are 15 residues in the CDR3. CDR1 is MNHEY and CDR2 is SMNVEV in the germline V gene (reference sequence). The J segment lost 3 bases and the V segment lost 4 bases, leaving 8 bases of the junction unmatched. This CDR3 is CASSSPLRGYYGYTF. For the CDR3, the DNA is TGTGCCAGCAGTTCCCCTCTCAGGGGGTACTATGGCTACACCTTC.